This T cell receptor beta chain was found in a study of T cell repertoires in cytomegalovirus infection. Study context: Both CMV infection and a matching HLA type were indicated by public TCR beta signatures. The study, taken as a whole, reports: Cumulative public TCR beta family frequency identified CMV carriers with the relevant HLA. Ex vivo responses were dominated by HLA-C-restricted CMV-specific TCR beta clonotypes.

Looked up from germline, CDR1 is SEHNR and CDR2 is FQNEAQ (reference sequence). The CDR3 sequence is 13 residues long. Trimming shortened V by 4 bases and J by 3 bases, and 9 bases separated the two germline ends. TCRdb used MiXCR to reprocess the reads, holding one entry per CDR3 protein. The table shows roughly 27,000 distinct CDR3 sequences, with about 20% occurring only once. In the case of this clonotype: Antigen unknown.

The rearrangement links TRBV7-9 to TRBJ1-2, with D perhaps TRBD1 (5 bases). This sample comprised CD8+ T cells from cultured PBMCs, obtained from culture after CMV antigen stimulation. The origin of this receptor is a human donor in good health (CMV status not recorded). Some clones in this sample may be carry-over from other donors' samples. The CDR3 DNA follows: TGTGCCAGCAGCTCTCCGGGGGACTATGGCTACACCTTC. Protein: CASSSPGDYGYTF.